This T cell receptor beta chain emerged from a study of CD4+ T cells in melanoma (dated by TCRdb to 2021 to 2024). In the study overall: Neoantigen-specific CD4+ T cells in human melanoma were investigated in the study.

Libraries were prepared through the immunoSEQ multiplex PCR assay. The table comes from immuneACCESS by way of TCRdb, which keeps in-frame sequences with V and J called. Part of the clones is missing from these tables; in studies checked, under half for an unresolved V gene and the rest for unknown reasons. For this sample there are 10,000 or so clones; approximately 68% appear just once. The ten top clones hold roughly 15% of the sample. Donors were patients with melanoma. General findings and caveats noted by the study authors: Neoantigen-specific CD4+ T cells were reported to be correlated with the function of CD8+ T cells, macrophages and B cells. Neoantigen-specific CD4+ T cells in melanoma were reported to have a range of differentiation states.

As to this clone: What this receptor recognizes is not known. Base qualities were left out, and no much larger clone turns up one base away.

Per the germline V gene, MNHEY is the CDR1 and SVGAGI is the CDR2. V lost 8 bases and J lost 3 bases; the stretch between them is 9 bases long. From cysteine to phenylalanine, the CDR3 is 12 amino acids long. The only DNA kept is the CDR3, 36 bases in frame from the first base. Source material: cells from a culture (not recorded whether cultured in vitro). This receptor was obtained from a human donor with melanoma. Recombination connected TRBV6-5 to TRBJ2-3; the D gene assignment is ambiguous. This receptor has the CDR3 CASQSTTDTQYF. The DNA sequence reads TGTGCCAGCCAGTCGACGACAGATACGCAGTATTTT.